The rows below give T cell receptor beta chains drawn from one sample of a study of blood T cell repertoires in COVID-19. Only in-frame clones appear in the TCRdb table, and some are missing; sequencing was by immunoSEQ multiplex PCR. The table records around 140,000 clones, roughly 84% of them present only once. Material for sequencing was peripheral blood. Receptors were obtained from a man aged 55 to 70 with active or convalescent COVID-19. Each CDR3 is given with its conserved first and last residue. D genes are given only for firm matches. Clone size is shown for a subset of rows, as once, few, many or a class of expanded clone.

TRBJ1-6,few,-,TRBV5-6,TGTGCCAGCAGCTTGGTTAACCAGGGTCCGGGTTCACCCCTCCACTTT,CASSLVNQGPGSPLHF
TRBJ2-1,-,TRBD2,TRBV27,TGTGCCAGCAGTTTGTCACTAGCGGGAGAGGGTGAGCAGTTCTTC,CASSLSLAGEGEQFF
TRBJ1-1,-,-,TRBV2,TGTGCCAGCGAGGTCGTGAGAGCTTTCTTT,CASEVVRAFF
TRBJ1-2,few,TRBD1,TRBV18,TGTGCCAGCTCACCACGGACAGGGGATTACTATGGCTACACCTTC,CASSPRTGDYYGYTF
TRBJ2-1,-,TRBD2,TRBV19,TGTGCCAGTATGCTAGCGGGAGTGCCGAATGAGCAGTTCTTC,CASMLAGVPNEQFF
TRBJ1-1,-,TRBD1,TRBV29-1,TGCAGCGTGGGGGACAGGCTAGGTGCTTTCTTT,CSVGDRLGAFF
TRBJ2-3,-,TRBD2,TRBV7-2,TGTGCCAGCAGCTTAGTAGTCGGGGGGGATACGCAGTATTTT,CASSLVVGGDTQYF
TRBJ2-3,-,TRBD2,TRBV2,TGTGCCAGCAGTGAAAAGGCGGGAGGGAGCGCAGATACGCAGTATTTT,CASSEKAGGSADTQYF
TRBJ1-2,-,TRBD1,TRBV27,TGTGCCAGCAGTTTATCGTACCCTCCCGGACAGGGAAACTATGGCTACACCTTC,CASSLSYPPGQGNYGYTF
TRBJ2-2,-,-,TRBV7-2,TGTGCCAGCAGCTTGAGTTCCGGGAACACCGGGGAGCTGTTTTTT,CASSLSSGNTGELFF
TRBJ1-4,-,TRBD1,TRBV6-2/TRBV6-3,TGTGCCAGCAGTTCCACAGGGGCGACAAATGAAAAACTGTTTTTT,CASSSTGATNEKLFF
TRBJ1-6,-,-,TRBV27,TGTGCCAGCAGTGCCAGACAGAGCTCCTATAATTCACCCCTCCACTTT,CASSARQSSYNSPLHF
TRBJ1-2,-,TRBD1,TRBV4-3,TGCGCCAGCAGCCAGACGGACAGGCTCGGCTACACCTTC,CASSQTDRLGYTF
TRBJ1-6,-,-,TRBV30,TGTGCCTGGAGCGACTCATCAGCGGGATCACCCCTCCACTTT,CAWSDSSAGSPLHF
TRBJ2-1,-,TRBD2,TRBV7-2,TGTGCCACCAGACCGGGACTAGCGAAAAATGAGCAGTTCTTC,CATRPGLAKNEQFF
TRBJ1-4,-,-,TRBV5-1,TGCGCCAGCAGCTTGGCCTACAGGGTCACCACTAATGAAAAACTGTTTTTT,CASSLAYRVTTNEKLFF
TRBJ1-1,-,-,TRBV24-1,TGTGCCACCAGTGGCTGGGGGGAGGGTAAGAACACTGAAGCTTTCTTT,CATSGWGEGKNTEAFF
TRBJ2-1,-,-,TRBV7-2,TGTGCCAGCAGCTTAGAGGCGGGACGGCCCGGCAATGAGCAGTTCTTC,CASSLEAGRPGNEQFF
TRBJ2-7,-,TRBD2,TRBV2,TGTGCCATTCGGACTAGCGGGGGCACCTACGAGCAGTACTTC,CAIRTSGGTYEQYF
TRBJ2-3,few,TRBD2,TRBV9,TGTGCCAGCAGCGCGCGGCGGGAGGGCGGACATACGCAGTATTTT,CASSARREGGHTQYF
TRBJ1-2,-,-,TRBV7-5,TGTGCCAGAAGCTTAGCGCGGGCCCAAAACTATGGCTACACCTTC,CARSLARAQNYGYTF
TRBJ1-2,-,-,TRBV7-2,TGTGCCAGCAGCCCACGGGGGGGCCCCAGTGGCTACACCTTC,CASSPRGGPSGYTF
TRBJ2-3,-,TRBD2,TRBV5-1,TGCGCCAGCAGCTGGTCCGGGACTAGCGGGATGGATACGCAGTATTTT,CASSWSGTSGMDTQYF
TRBJ2-1,-,TRBD1,TRBV5-4,TGTGCCAGCAGCTTCCGGACAGGGAGAGCCGATGAGCAGTTCTTC,CASSFRTGRADEQFF
TRBJ2-5,-,TRBD2,TRBV9,TGTGCCAGCAGCGTACGAGCGAGCGGGAGGGGTGGGGAGACCCAGTACTTC,CASSVRASGRGGETQYF
TRBJ2-1,-,TRBD2,TRBV9,TGTGCCAGCAGCGTAGCCGGGACTAGCGGGATCTACAATGAGCAGTTCTTC,CASSVAGTSGIYNEQFF
TRBJ1-1,-,TRBD1,TRBV10-1,TGCGCCAGCAGTGAGTCCCAGGGGGTGAACACTGAAGCTTTCTTT,CASSESQGVNTEAFF
TRBJ1-1,-,-,TRBV12-3/TRBV12-4,TGTGCCAGCAGTTTTACGGGAAACACTGAAGCTTTCTTT,CASSFTGNTEAFF
TRBJ1-2,-,TRBD1,TRBV30,TGTGCCTGGACCCCCGGACAGGCGGGGTACTATGGCTACACCTTC,CAWTPGQAGYYGYTF
TRBJ2-3,-,TRBD2,TRBV5-8,TGTGCCAGCAGCCGGGGGGAGGGTTTGGATACGCAGTATTTT,CASSRGEGLDTQYF
TRBJ2-7,-,-,TRBV6-6,TGTGCCAGCAGTCAAGGGGGTGTTACCTACGAGCAGTACTTC,CASSQGGVTYEQYF
TRBJ1-6,-,TRBD1,TRBV4-1,TGCGCCAGCAGCCTCTCCCAGGGGGCGGCCTATAATTCACCCCTCCACTTT,CASSLSQGAAYNSPLHF
TRBJ2-7,-,TRBD1,TRBV5-1,TGCGCCAGCAGCGTGACAGGGGTTCTCTACGAGCAGTACTTC,CASSVTGVLYEQYF
TRBJ1-2,-,TRBD1,TRBV7-2,TGTGCCAGCAGCCCCCAGCCGGACAGGGCCCGTTGGGGCTACACCTTC,CASSPQPDRARWGYTF
TRBJ2-2,-,TRBD2,TRBV3-1/TRBV3-2,TGTGCCAGCAGCCACCCGCCGGGACTAGCGGGAGATACCGGGGAGCTGTTTTTT,CASSHPPGLAGDTGELFF
TRBJ1-2,-,-,TRBV27,TGTGCCAGCAGTTTATGGGCAGGTGCTAACTATGGCTACACCTTC,CASSLWAGANYGYTF
TRBJ1-1,-,TRBD1,TRBV29-1,TGCAGCGCCAGACAGGGGCGTTACACTGAAGCTTTCTTT,CSARQGRYTEAFF
TRBJ2-1,few,TRBD1,TRBV11-2,TGTGCCAGCAGCCCGAGGACAGGCGAGCAGTTCTTC,CASSPRTGEQFF
TRBJ1-1,-,-,TRBV30,TGTGCCTGGAGTCGGCGGGGGGGGACTGAAGCTTTCTTT,CAWSRRGGTEAFF
TRBJ2-2,-,TRBD1,TRBV4-1,TGCGCCAGCAGCCATCGAGCGCAGACAGGGATGAACGGGGAGCTGTTTTTT,CASSHRAQTGMNGELFF
TRBJ1-2,-,-,TRBV6-5,TGTGCCAGCAGCCCCCCCGCAGGGAAGGGCTACACCTTC,CASSPPAGKGYTF
TRBJ1-4,-,-,TRBV20-1,TGCAGTGCTAGTGTAGAAAAACTGTTTTTT,CSASVEKLFF
TRBJ2-5,-,-,TRBV4-2,TGTGCCAGCAGCCAAGATGGCCTCCGGGGAGAGACCCAGTACTTC,CASSQDGLRGETQYF
TRBJ1-5,-,TRBD1,TRBV7-2,TGTGCCAGCAGTTCCGGGACAGGTGGGATTCAGCCCCAGCATTTT,CASSSGTGGIQPQHF
TRBJ1-2,-,-,TRBV18,TGTGCCAGCTCCCAACAGACAGGCTATGGCTACACCTTC,CASSQQTGYGYTF
TRBJ1-1,-,-,TRBV7-6,TGTGCCAGCAGCGCGGACAAGAACACTGAAGCTTTCTTT,CASSADKNTEAFF
TRBJ1-2,-,-,TRBV2,TGTGCCAGCAGTGAAGGCGGAGACTTCTATGGCTACACCTTC,CASSEGGDFYGYTF
TRBJ2-5,-,TRBD2,TRBV11-3,TGTGCCAGCAGCTTAGCCTCGTGGGGGAGGGCCCAAGAGACCCAGTACTTC,CASSLASWGRAQETQYF
TRBJ1-4,-,-,TRBV19,TGTGCCAGTAGTATAGATCAAGGAGGGGTCAATGAAAAACTGTTTTTT,CASSIDQGGVNEKLFF
TRBJ1-3,-,-,TRBV15,TGTGCCACCAGCAGAGATCACAGCTCTGGAAACACCATATATTTT,CATSRDHSSGNTIYF
TRBJ2-3,-,TRBD1,TRBV6-5,TGTGCCAGCAGTTATGGGGACAGCTACTACACAGATACGCAGTATTTT,CASSYGDSYYTDTQYF
TRBJ1-2,-,TRBD1,TRBV18,TGTGCCAGCTCCCAGGGGGCGCGGACCTATGGCTACACCTTC,CASSQGARTYGYTF
TRBJ1-2,-,TRBD1,TRBV6-5,TGTGCCAGCGAGGGCGGCGGGACAGGGGGTGGTGGCTACACCTTC,CASEGGGTGGGGYTF
TRBJ1-1,-,-,TRBV27,TGTGCCAGCAGAACTACCGGGACACTTCTCAAGGGCACTGAAGCTTTCTTT,CASRTTGTLLKGTEAFF
TRBJ2-1,-,TRBD2,TRBV9,TGTGCCAGCAGCACCCTGGGGGGGGGTGGCAATGAGCAGTTCTTC,CASSTLGGGGNEQFF